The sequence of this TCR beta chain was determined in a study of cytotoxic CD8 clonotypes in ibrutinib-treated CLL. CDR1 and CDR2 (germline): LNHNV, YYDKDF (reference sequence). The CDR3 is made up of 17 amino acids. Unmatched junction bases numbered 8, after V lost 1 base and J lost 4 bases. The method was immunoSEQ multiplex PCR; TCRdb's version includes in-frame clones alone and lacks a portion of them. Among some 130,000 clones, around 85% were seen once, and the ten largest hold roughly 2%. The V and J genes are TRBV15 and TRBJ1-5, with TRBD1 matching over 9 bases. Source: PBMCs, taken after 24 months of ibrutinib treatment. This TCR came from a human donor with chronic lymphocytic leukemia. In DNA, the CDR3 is TGTGCCACCAGCAGAGTAAGGACAGGGGCGGCGAATCAGCCCCAGCATTTT. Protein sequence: CATSRVRTGAANQPQHF.